This T cell receptor (beta chain) emerged from a study of naive and memory T cell subsets. Study results and caveats: Gini index rose across naive, CM, EM and EMRA in CD4 and CD8.

Sorting gates: effector memory CD45RA-CD27-, EMRA CD45RA+CD27-. Both TRBC1 and TRBC2 were covered by a beta constant-region primer of two equimolar oligonucleotides. Ligation attached a single-stranded oligonucleotide with a 12-nucleotide UMI and the SP2 primer to the cDNA 3' end. Ligated cDNA was amplified by four rounds of PCR with nested alpha and beta constant-region primers and SP2. MiXCR, applied by TCRdb to the UMI-ligation and nested PCR reads, yields one record per CDR3 protein. Of 25,000 to 30,000 distinct CDR3 sequences listed, 9.5% to 12% were seen once; the top ten hold roughly a sixth. Concerning this clonotype: The target antigen is unknown.

The V gene's germline CDR1 is SGHVS and CDR2 FNYEAQ. With 5 bases clipped from V and 0 bases from J, the junction kept 6 bases outside the gene matches. The CDR3 runs 16 residues. This rearrangement joins TRBV7-6 to TRBJ2-3; TRBD2 matches 9 bases. The sample taken for sequencing was effector memory CD4+ T cells from blood. Subset defined: effector memory, CD45RA- CD27-. This TCR came from a human donor in good health. The chain's CDR3 is CASSETSGSSTDTQYF. CDR3 sequence (DNA): TGTGCCAGCAGCGAGACTAGCGGATCTAGCACAGATACGCAGTATTTT.